Described below is a single T cell receptor beta chain sequence and its context. Its cognate antigen is unknown. A multiplex PCR was run with 60 Vbeta primers and 13 Jbeta primers. Profiling relied on immunoSEQ multiplex PCR, and the TCRdb table lists in-frame clones only, not all of them. Of 200,000 to 250,000 clones listed, approximately 80% are singletons. This entry belongs to a study of cytomegalovirus exposure and HLA in healthy donors. About the research overall: Early on, a data release was issued that held roughly 84 million unique TCRs from HLA-typed donors.

Study observations and caveats: Because they were indistinguishable, some V segments, including TRBV6-2 and TRBV6-3, were excluded.

Germline V CDR1 and CDR2: MNHEY, SMNVEV (reference sequence). The CDR3 consists of 15 residues. V shed 5 bases and J 8 bases; nucleotides not matched to a gene: 10. Source material: PBMCs. The chain links TRBV27 to TRBJ1-4, with 8 bases fitting TRBD1. The sequence was collected from a man aged 35 to 55 in good health and CMV-seronegative. CDR3 region: CASSPGEQGGEKLFF. In nucleotides, the CDR3 is TGTGCCAGCAGTCCCGGGGAACAGGGGGGCGAAAAACTGTTTTTT. Full variable domain (remainder filled in from reference TRBV27 and TRBJ1-4): EAQVTQNPRYLITVTGKKLTVTCSQNMNHEYMSWYRQDPGLGLRQIYYSMNVEVTDKGDVPEGYKVSRKEKRNFPLILESPSPNQTSLYFCASSPGEQGGEKLFFGSGTQLSVL.